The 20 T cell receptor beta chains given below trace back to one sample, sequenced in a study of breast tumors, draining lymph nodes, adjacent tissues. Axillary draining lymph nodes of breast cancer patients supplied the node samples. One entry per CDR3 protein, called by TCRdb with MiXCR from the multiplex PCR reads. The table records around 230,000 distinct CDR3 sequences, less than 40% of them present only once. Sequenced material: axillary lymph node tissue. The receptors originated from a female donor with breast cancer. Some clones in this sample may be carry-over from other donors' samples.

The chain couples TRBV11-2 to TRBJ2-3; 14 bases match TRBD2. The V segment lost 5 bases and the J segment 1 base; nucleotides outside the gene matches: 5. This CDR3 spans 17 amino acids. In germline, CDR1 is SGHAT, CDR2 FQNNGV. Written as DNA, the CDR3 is TGTGCCAGCAGCCTACGACTAGCGGGAGGGCGCACAGATACGCAGTATTTT. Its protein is CASSLRLAGGRTDTQYF.

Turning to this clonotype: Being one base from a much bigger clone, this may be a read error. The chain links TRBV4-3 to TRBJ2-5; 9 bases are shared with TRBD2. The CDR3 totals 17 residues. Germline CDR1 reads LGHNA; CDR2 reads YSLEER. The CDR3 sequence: CASSQDLREGRSWGQLF. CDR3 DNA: TGCGCCAGCAGCCAAGATCTGCGGGAGGGCCGAAGTTGGGGTCAGCTCTTC.

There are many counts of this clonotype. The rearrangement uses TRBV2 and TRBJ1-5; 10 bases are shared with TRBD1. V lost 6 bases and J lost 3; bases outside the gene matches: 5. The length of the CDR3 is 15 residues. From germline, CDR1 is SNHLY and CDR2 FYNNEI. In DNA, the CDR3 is TGTGCCAGCAGGGGTGACAGGGGGCCCAATCAGCCCCAGCATTTT. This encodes CASRGDRGPNQPQHF.

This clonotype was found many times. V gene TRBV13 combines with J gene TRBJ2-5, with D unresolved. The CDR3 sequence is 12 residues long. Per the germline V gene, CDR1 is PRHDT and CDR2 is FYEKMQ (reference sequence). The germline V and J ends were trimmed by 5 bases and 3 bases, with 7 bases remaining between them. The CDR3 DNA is TGTGCCAGCAGCCATAAAAAAGAGACCCAGTACTTC. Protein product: CASSHKKETQYF.

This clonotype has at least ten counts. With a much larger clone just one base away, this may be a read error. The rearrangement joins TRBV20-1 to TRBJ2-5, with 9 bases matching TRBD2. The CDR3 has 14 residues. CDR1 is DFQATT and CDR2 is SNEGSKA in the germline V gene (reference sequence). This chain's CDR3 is CSAGLATHQATQYF. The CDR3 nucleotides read TGCAGTGCTGGACTAGCGACCCATCAAGCGACCCAGTACTTC.

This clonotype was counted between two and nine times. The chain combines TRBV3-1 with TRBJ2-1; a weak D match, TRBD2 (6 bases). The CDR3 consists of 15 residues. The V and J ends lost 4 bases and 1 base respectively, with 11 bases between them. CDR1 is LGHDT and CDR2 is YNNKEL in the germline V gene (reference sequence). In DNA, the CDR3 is TGTGCCAGCAGCCGAGCGGGCGTTTCCTACAATGAGCAGTTCTTC. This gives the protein CASSRAGVSYNEQFF.

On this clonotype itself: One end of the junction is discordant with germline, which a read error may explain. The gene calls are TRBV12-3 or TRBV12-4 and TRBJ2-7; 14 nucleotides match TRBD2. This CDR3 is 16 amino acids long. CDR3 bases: TGCGCCAGCAGCCCAGGGACTAGCGGGAGAGGAGGCGAGCAGTACTTC. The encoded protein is CASSPGTSGRGGEQYF.

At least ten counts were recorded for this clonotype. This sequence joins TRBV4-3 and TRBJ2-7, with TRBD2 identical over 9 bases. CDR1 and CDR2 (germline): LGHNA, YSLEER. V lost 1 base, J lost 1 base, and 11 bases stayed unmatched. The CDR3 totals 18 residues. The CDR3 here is CASSQGPTSGASSYEQYF. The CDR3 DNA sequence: TGCGCCAGCAGCCAAGGACCGACTAGCGGAGCATCTTCCTACGAGCAGTACTTC.

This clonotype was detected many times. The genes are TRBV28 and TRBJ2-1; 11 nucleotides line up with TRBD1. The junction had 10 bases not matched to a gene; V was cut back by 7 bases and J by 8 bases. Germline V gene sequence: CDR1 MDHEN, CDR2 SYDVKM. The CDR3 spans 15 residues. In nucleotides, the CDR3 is TGTGCCAGCATCCCCATCGGACAGGGGGCATATGAGCAGTTCTTC. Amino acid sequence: CASIPIGQGAYEQFF. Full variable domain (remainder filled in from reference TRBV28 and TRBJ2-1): DVKVTQSSRYLVKRTGEKVFLECVQDMDHENMFWYRQDPGLGLRLIYFSYDVKMKEKGDIPEGYSVSREKKERFSLILESASTNQTSMYLCASIPIGQGAYEQFFGPGTRLTVL.

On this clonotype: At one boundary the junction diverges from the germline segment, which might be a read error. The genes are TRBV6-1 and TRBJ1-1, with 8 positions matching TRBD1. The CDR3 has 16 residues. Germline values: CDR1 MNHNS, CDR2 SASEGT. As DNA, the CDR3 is TGTGCCAGCAGTGGGTGGACAGGGAAGTATAACACTGAAGCTTTCTTC. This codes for CASSGWTGKYNTEAFF.

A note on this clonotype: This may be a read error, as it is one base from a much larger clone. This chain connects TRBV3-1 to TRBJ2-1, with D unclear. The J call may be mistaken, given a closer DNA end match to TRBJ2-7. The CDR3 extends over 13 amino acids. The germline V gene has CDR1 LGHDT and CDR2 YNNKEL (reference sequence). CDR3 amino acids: CASSQTQNNEQYF. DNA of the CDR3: TGTGCCAGCAGCCAGACTCAAAACAATGAGCAGTACTTC.

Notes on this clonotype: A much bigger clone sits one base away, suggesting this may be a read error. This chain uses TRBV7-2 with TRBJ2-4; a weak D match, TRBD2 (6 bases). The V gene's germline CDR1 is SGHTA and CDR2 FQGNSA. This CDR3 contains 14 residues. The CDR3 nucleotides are TGTGCCAGCAGCAGAGAACTAGCCAAAAGCATTCAGTACTTC. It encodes CASSRELAKSIQYF.

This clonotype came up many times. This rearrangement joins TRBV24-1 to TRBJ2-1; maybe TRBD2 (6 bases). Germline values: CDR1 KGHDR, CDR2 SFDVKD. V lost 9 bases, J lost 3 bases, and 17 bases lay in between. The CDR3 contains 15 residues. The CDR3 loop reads CATAEGDGVYNEQFF. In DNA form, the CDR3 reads TGTGCCACCGCGGAGGGCGATGGAGTCTACAATGAGCAGTTCTTC.

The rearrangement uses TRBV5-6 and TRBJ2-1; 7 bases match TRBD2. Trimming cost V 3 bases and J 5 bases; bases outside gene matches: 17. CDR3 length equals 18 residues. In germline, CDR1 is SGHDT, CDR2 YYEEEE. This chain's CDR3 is CASSWRRPAGSKDNEQFF. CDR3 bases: TGTGCCAGCAGCTGGAGGCGGCCAGCGGGAAGCAAGGACAATGAGCAGTTCTTC.

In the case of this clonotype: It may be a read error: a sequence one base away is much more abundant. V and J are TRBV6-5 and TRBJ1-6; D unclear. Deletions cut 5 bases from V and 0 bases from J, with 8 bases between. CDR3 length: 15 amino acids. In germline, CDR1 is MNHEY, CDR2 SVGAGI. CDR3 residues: CASSHQSSYNSPLHF. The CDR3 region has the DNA TGTGCCAGCAGTCACCAGAGCTCCTATAATTCACCCCTCCACTTT.

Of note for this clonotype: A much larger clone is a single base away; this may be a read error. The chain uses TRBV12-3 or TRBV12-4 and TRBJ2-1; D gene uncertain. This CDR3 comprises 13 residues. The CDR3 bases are TGTGCCAGCAGCCCGCCCTGGCTCAGCGAGCAGCTCTTC. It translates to CASSPPWLSEQLF.

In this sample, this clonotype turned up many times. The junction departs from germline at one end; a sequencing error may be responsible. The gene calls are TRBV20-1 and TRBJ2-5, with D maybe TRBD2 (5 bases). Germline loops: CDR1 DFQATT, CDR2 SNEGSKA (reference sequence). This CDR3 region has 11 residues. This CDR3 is CSARGVETQSF. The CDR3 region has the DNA TGCAGTGCTAGGGGAGTCGAGACCCAGTCCTTC.

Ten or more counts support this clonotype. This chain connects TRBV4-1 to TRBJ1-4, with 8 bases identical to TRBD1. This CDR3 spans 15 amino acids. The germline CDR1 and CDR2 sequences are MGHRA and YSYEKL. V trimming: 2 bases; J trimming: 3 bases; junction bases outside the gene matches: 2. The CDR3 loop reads CASSQPQGANEKLFF. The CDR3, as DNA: TGCGCCAGCAGCCAACCACAGGGGGCTAATGAAAAACTGTTTTTT.

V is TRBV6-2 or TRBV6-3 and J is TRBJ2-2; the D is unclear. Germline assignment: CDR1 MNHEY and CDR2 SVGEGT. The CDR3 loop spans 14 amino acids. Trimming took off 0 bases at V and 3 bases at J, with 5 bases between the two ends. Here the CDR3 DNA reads TGTGCCAGCAGTTACTCGCCGTACACCGGGGAGCTGTTTTTT. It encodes CASSYSPYTGELFF.

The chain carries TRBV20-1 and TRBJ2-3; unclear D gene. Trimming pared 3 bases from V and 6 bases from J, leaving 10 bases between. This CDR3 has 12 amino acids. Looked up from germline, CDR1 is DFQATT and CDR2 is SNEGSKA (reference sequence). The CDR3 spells CSASLGSDTQYF. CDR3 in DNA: TGCAGTGCTAGTCTAGGGTCGGATACGCAGTATTTT.